The entry below describes one T cell receptor (beta chain). The data belong to a study of blood T cell repertoires in COVID-19. Study-level information: In each case, the material was cDNA or gDNA derived from T cells, B-cell-depleted T cells, or PBMCs.

Germline CDR1 reads SGHRS; CDR2 reads YFSETQ. The V segment lost 4 bases and the J segment 2 bases; nucleotides outside the gene matches: 3. The CDR3 loop spans 13 amino acids. Sequencing was performed with immunoSEQ multiplex PCR; in TCRdb, only in-frame clones are kept and a portion is missing. The sample contains about 160,000 clones, about 81% of which appear only once. The gene calls are TRBV5-1 and TRBJ2-7; 7 nucleotides line up with TRBD1. Source material: peripheral blood. The receptor's source is a man between 60 and 70 years old with active or convalescent COVID-19. CDR3 bases: TGCGCCAGCAGCAGGGACAGAGCCTACGAGCAGTACTTC. Protein product: CASSRDRAYEQYF. The entire variable domain, with the rest obtained from reference TRBV5-1 and TRBJ2-7, is as follows: KAGVTQTPRYLIKTRGQQVTLSCSPISGHRSVSWYQQTPGQGLQFLFEYFSETQRNKGNFPGRFSGRQFSNSRSEMNVSTLELGDSALYLCASSRDRAYEQYFGPGTRLTVT.